These T cell receptor beta chains were read from a single sample in a study of CD8 T cells in Susac syndrome. A single record per CDR3 protein comes from TCRdb applying MiXCR to the immunoSEQ multiplex PCR reads. Altogether 100,000 to 150,000 distinct CDR3 sequences are present, 90% to 95% being singletons, with the ten largest covering about 0.096%. The sequencing input was CD4+ T cells from PBMCs. All receptors come from a human donor with multiple sclerosis. Each CDR3 is given with its conserved first and last residue. The D gene is left open where the match is weak. The size entry is marked missing in some rows and otherwise reads once, few, many or a size class.

TRBV7-2	TRBJ1-1	TRBD1	few	TGTGCCAGCAGCGCAGGGGGCATGAACACTGAAGCTTTCTTT	CASSAGGMNTEAFF
TRBV7-3	TRBJ2-7	.	.	TGTGCCAGCAGCTTAAACGCAGGATGGACCGACGAGCAGTATTTC	CASSLNAGWTDEQYF
TRBV29-1	TRBJ1-1	TRBD1	.	TGCAGCGCTCGACAGGGGCGGACTGAAGCTTTCTTT	CSARQGRTEAFF
TRBV3-1	TRBJ1-1	.	.	TGTGCCAGCAGCCAAGGGGGGGGTCGGAGGGAAGCTTTCTTT	CASSQGGGRREAFF
TRBV4-1	TRBJ2-7	.	.	TGCGCCAGCAGCCAAGGGGACTCCAGCTCCTACGAGCAGTACTTC	CASSQGDSSSYEQYF
TRBV4-1	TRBJ2-5	.	.	TGCGCCAGCAGCCAAGATCCAAGGGGACAAGAGACCCAGTACTTC	CASSQDPRGQETQYF
TRBV6-5	TRBJ2-3	.	.	TGTGCCAGCAGTGTAGGGCATAAATCAGATACGCAGTATTTT	CASSVGHKSDTQYF
TRBV18	TRBJ1-3	.	.	TGTGCCAGCTCACCTTCTGTGTCCCTGCCTGGAAACACCATATATTTT	CASSPSVSLPGNTIYF
TRBV18	TRBJ1-5	.	.	TGTGCCAGCTCAGCCCAGAACATAGATAGCAATCAGCCCCAGCATTTT	CASSAQNIDSNQPQHF
TRBV29-1	TRBJ1-1	TRBD1	.	TGCAGCGGCGCCGCCTTTCAGGGGGCTGGTGAAGCTTTCTTT	CSGAAFQGAGEAFF
TRBV7-2	TRBJ2-4	.	.	TGTGCCAGCAGCTCAGGAGGGGGGCGCCGGGACAAAAACATTCAGTACTTC	CASSSGGGRRDKNIQYF
TRBV6-1	TRBJ1-5	.	.	TGTGCCAGCAGTGACATAGGGGCGGACAATCAGCCCCAGCATTTT	CASSDIGADNQPQHF
TRBV13	TRBJ2-7	.	.	TGTGCCAGCAGCGCCCGACAGAGGGCCGCCTACGAGCAGTACTTC	CASSARQRAAYEQYF
TRBV29-1	TRBJ2-1	.	.	TGCAGCGTTGAAAAGGGCAATGAGCAGTTCTTC	CSVEKGNEQFF
TRBV12-3/TRBV12-4	TRBJ1-6	.	.	TGTGCCAGCACCCCTATCTACGGACTGAATTCACCCCTCCACTTT	CASTPIYGLNSPLHF
TRBV24-1	TRBJ1-2	.	.	TGTGCCACCCCCCAAGGGGGAAGGCAAAACTATGGCTACACCTTC	CATPQGGRQNYGYTF
TRBV2	TRBJ1-2	.	.	TGTGCCAGCACCTTGGACGGAGGGGATGGCTACACCTTC	CASTLDGGDGYTF
TRBV30	TRBJ2-7	.	.	TGTGCCTTATTATCGGGACTCGTCTACGAGCAGTACTTC	CALLSGLVYEQYF
TRBV6-5	TRBJ1-2	.	.	TGTGCCAGCAGCCCGGGACAACGAAGAAACTATGGCTACACCTTC	CASSPGQRRNYGYTF
TRBV9	TRBJ1-1	.	.	TGTGCCAGCAGCCCCGTGCCGAGGGACACTGAAGCTTTCTTT	CASSPVPRDTEAFF
TRBV30	TRBJ1-2	.	.	TGTGCCTGGAGTTCGGGGCGGTACAACTATGGCTACACCTTC	CAWSSGRYNYGYTF
TRBV4-1	TRBJ2-7	.	.	TGCGCCAGCAGCCGAGTGGGGGGGTTTTCCAGGGGCTACGAGCAGTACTTC	CASSRVGGFSRGYEQYF
TRBV15	TRBJ2-3	.	.	TGTGCCACCAGCATTCAGGGGAAAGAGACAGATACGCAGTATTTT	CATSIQGKETDTQYF
TRBV7-9	TRBJ2-7	.	once	TGTGCCAGCAGCTCAGTCAAGGGCAGGGGGGACGAGCAGTACTTC	CASSSVKGRGDEQYF
TRBV18	TRBJ2-5	.	.	TGTGCCAGCTCCCTAGGCCGGGGGATAGAAGAGACCCAGTACTTC	CASSLGRGIEETQYF
TRBV3-1	TRBJ1-1	.	.	TGTGCCACCACCCGCGGGACTGAAGCTTTCTTT	CATTRGTEAFF
TRBV18	TRBJ2-7	TRBD1	.	TGTGCCAGCTCACCGGTGGGACAGGCGAATTCCTACGAGCAGTACTTC	CASSPVGQANSYEQYF
TRBV25-1	TRBJ2-5	TRBD2	.	TGTGCCAGCAGTGACCCTCTAGCGGGGGGTCAAGAGACCCAGTACTTC	CASSDPLAGGQETQYF
TRBV7-9	TRBJ1-1	.	.	TGTGCCAGCAGCTTAGATTCGGCTTTCTTT	CASSLDSAFF
TRBV12-3/TRBV12-4	TRBJ2-7	.	.	TGTGCCAGCAGCAGACTCAAGGCCCACGAGCAGTACTTC	CASSRLKAHEQYF
TRBV7-2	TRBJ2-3	TRBD2	.	TGTGCCAGCAGCCTAAGTAGCGGGGGGCAGCCAGATACGCAGTATTTT	CASSLSSGGQPDTQYF
TRBV28	TRBJ2-7	.	few	TGTGCCAGCAGTTCTTCCGGCAGGTTATCCTACGAGCAGTACTTC	CASSSSGRLSYEQYF
TRBV19	TRBJ1-5	.	once	TGTGCCAGTAGTATACCAGGCGGCAATCAGCCCCAGCATTTT	CASSIPGGNQPQHF
TRBV30	TRBJ2-1	TRBD2	.	TGTGCCTGGATTGAGCGGGGGGCTACGGCAGATGAGCAGTTCTTC	CAWIERGATADEQFF
TRBV30	TRBJ2-7	.	.	TGTGCCTGGAGTGTACCCAGCTACGAGCAGTACTTC	CAWSVPSYEQYF
TRBV7-9	TRBJ2-2	.	.	TGTGCCAGCAGCTTAGAGAGTGTAGGAAACGCCGGGGAGCTGTTTTTT	CASSLESVGNAGELFF
TRBV5-1	TRBJ2-7	TRBD1	.	TGCGCCAGCAGCTTGGCCAGGGACAGCTACGAGCAGTACTTC	CASSLARDSYEQYF
TRBV20-1	TRBJ2-1	.	once	TGCAGTGCTAGAGAAACAGGGCGCCCGAGGAATGAGCAGTTCTTC	CSARETGRPRNEQFF
TRBV27	TRBJ1-2	TRBD1	.	TGTGCCAGCAGGTCCCACCGGGACAGTAAGGGCTACACCTTC	CASRSHRDSKGYTF
TRBV2	TRBJ2-7	.	.	TGTGCCAGCTCCTCGGGAACCACCGAGCAGTACTTC	CASSSGTTEQYF
TRBV7-9	TRBJ1-2	.	.	TGTGCCAGCAGCCGCCCCGGGACGGCCAACTATGGCTACACCTTC	CASSRPGTANYGYTF
TRBV4-2	TRBJ2-3	TRBD2	.	TGTGCCAGCAGCCAAGAATATAGCGGGGGGGGATGGAGGACAGATACGCAGTATTTT	CASSQEYSGGGWRTDTQYF
TRBV27	TRBJ2-3	.	.	TGTGCCAGCAGTGGGGTCGTACAGGGAGGAGATACGCAGTATTTT	CASSGVVQGGDTQYF
TRBV4-1	TRBJ1-3	.	.	TGCGCCAGCAGCCAAGAAACGGCAAGCTCTGGAAACACCATATATTTT	CASSQETASSGNTIYF
TRBV2	TRBJ1-6	.	.	TGTGCCAGCAGTGAAGTAGGGGTAGAGAATTCACCCCTCCACTTT	CASSEVGVENSPLHF
TRBV5-8	TRBJ1-3	TRBD1	.	TGTGCCAGCACCAGTCCCGGGACAGGCACCGGCTGGGGCACCATATATTTT	CASTSPGTGTGWGTIYF
TRBV7-9	TRBJ1-4	TRBD1	.	TGTGCCAGCAGCTTACTTCGACAGGGAACTGAAAAACTGTTTTTT	CASSLLRQGTEKLFF
TRBV5-6	TRBJ2-5	.	.	TGTGCCAGCAGCGCCGTGAACAGGGCCCGGTGGAACCAAGAGACCCAGTACTTC	CASSAVNRARWNQETQYF
TRBV12-3/TRBV12-4	TRBJ1-2	.	once	TGTGCCAGCAGTGTCCCGGGCCCACGAAATGGCTACACCTTC	CASSVPGPRNGYTF
TRBV4-3	TRBJ2-7	.	few	TGCGCCAGCAGCCAGGTGGGAGCCTACGAGCAGTACTTC	CASSQVGAYEQYF
TRBV20-1	TRBJ1-1	TRBD1	.	TGCAGTGCTAGGGGGACAGGGGGAACTGAAGCTTTCTTT	CSARGTGGTEAFF
TRBV6-1	TRBJ2-1	TRBD2	.	TGTGCCAGCAGTACAATAGCGGGGGAAATAAACAATGAGCAGTTCTTC	CASSTIAGEINNEQFF
TRBV2	TRBJ1-1	.	.	TGTGCCAGCAGCGGATTGGGATTGGCTTTCTTT	CASSGLGLAFF
TRBV25-1	TRBJ2-2	.	.	TGTGCCAGCAGTTCCCAGTCGATCCCCGGTGAGCTGTTTTTT	CASSSQSIPGELFF
TRBV6-4	TRBJ1-1	.	.	TGTGCCAGCAGTGCCTCCGGGGGTTGGGGCACTGAAGCTTTCTTT	CASSASGGWGTEAFF
TRBV10-3	TRBJ1-3	TRBD1	.	TGTGCCATCAGTGAGTGGGGACAGGGAAGAAACACCATATATTTT	CAISEWGQGRNTIYF
TRBV19	TRBJ2-1	.	.	TGTGCCAGTAGTATTTCAGGGGTCTCCTACAATGAGCAGTTCTTC	CASSISGVSYNEQFF
TRBV7-9	TRBJ2-5	.	.	TGTGCCAGCAGCTTAGCTGTCGGGGAGACCCAGTACTTC	CASSLAVGETQYF
TRBV18	TRBJ1-5	TRBD1	.	TGTGCCAGCTCAATACAGGGGTCGGGCGTTGAGCAGCCCCAGCATTTT	CASSIQGSGVEQPQHF
TRBV11-2	TRBJ1-3	TRBD1	.	TGTGCCAGCAGCCTCCTCGTAAGGGGGCTACCTGGAAACACCATATATTTT	CASSLLVRGLPGNTIYF